This TCR beta chain was documented in a study of T cell responses to AZD1222 COVID-19 vaccine. The CDR3 has 16 amino acids. The V and J ends lost 4 bases and 0 bases respectively, with 10 bases between them. Germline assignment: CDR1 MGHRA and CDR2 YSYEKL. Clones were read by immunoSEQ multiplex PCR, and TCRdb kept only the in-frame ones, dropping some. The data hold 95,000 to 150,000 clones, with 75% to 90% observed a single time. Sample: peripheral blood, taken on day 0 of AZD1222 vaccination. V and J are TRBV4-1 and TRBJ2-6; D is perhaps TRBD1 (5 bases). The source is an adult in good health. The CDR3 reads CASSLRQGSGANVLTF. Here the CDR3 DNA reads TGCGCCAGCAGCCTCAGGCAGGGCTCTGGGGCCAACGTCCTGACTTTC.